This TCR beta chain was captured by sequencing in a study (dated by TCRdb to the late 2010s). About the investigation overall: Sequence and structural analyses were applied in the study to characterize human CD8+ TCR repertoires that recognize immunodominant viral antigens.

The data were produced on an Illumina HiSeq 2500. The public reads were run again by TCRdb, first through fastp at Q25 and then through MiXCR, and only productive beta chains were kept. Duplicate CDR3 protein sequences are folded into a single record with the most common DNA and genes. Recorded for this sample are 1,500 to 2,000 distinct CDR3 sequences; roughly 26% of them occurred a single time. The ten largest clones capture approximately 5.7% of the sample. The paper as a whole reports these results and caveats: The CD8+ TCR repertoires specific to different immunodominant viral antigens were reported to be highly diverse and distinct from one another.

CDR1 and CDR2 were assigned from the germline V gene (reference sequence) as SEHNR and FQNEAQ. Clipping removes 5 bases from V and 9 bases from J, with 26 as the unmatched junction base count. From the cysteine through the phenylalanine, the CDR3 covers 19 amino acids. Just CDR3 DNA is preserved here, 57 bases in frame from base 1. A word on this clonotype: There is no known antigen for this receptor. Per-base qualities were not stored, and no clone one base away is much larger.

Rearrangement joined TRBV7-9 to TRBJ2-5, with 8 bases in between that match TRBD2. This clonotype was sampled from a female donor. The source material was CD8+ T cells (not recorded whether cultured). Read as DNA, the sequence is TGTGCCAGCAGCAAAGAGGCAGTGGCTAGCGGGTATGCTCCGGAGGCCCAGTACTTC. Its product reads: CASSKEAVASGYAPEAQYF.